This T cell receptor beta chain was captured in a study of patients and donors after allogeneic stem cell transplantation (dated by TCRdb to 2018 to 2020). The CDR3 numbers 15 residues from cysteine through phenylalanine. Only the CDR3 DNA is retained, 45 bases long and in frame from the first base. The V end gives up 2 bases and the J end 11 bases, leaving 10 bases in the junction not matched to a gene. From the germline V gene, CDR1 is SNHLY and CDR2 is FYNNEI. This clonotype was counted a few times. Which antigen it targets is not known. Per-nucleotide qualities are absent, and no much larger clonotype sits a single base away. Libraries were prepared through RT-PCR. This sample was sequenced with a NextSeq 550. The raw public data were reprocessed by TCRdb itself: fastp quality trimming at Q25, MiXCR clonotype calling, in-frame beta chains only. When rows share a CDR3 protein, they turn into one entry using the most common DNA and genes. This sample has some 200,000 distinct CDR3 sequences in its table, and less than 45% of those were observed once. The ten largest make up around 35% of the sample.

The specimen was blood, either unsorted or a sorted T cell fraction (not recorded which). In this chain, TRBV2 is recombined with TRBJ1-1; TRBD1 lines up with 11 middle nucleotides. The clonotype was recovered from a human donor who was either an allogeneic HSCT recipient or a stem cell or donor lymphocyte infusion donor (not recorded which). It is not recorded whose cells these are; they may come from a transplant donor. The CDR3 protein is CASSETRTGGIMAFF. The bases are TGTGCCAGCAGTGAAACCCGGACAGGGGGCATTATGGCTTTCTTT.